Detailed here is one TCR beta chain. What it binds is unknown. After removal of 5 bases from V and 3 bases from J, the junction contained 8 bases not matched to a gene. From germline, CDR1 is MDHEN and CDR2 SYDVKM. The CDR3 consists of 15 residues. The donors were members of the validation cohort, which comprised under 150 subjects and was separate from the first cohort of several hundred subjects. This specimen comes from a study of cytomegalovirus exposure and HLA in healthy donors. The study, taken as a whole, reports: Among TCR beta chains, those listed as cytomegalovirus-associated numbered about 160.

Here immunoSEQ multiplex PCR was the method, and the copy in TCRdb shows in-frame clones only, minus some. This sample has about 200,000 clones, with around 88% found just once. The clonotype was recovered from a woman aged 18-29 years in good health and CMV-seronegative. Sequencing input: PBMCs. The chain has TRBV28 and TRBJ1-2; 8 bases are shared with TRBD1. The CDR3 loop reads CASSSGTGEYYGYTF. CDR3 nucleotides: TGTGCCAGCAGTAGTGGGACAGGCGAATACTATGGCTACACCTTC.